This entry describes one T cell receptor beta chain. The target antigen is unknown. These data are taken from a study of T cell responses to AZD1222 COVID-19 vaccine. Germline assignment: CDR1 SGHTA and CDR2 FQGNSA. CDR3 length: 13 amino acids. Trimming took 4 bases from V and 7 from J; bases not matched to a gene: 7. General study findings and limits: Repertoires were collected only later (after the peak T cell response had occurred). At baseline, just five or six AZD1222 recipients tested seropositive. Once two AZD1222 doses were given, Spike-specific TCR breadth and depth went up.

This table comes from immunoSEQ multiplex PCR, and its TCRdb copy is limited to in-frame clones, with some not included. The table shows 150,000 or so clones, with 90% to 95% occurring only once. The origin of this receptor is an adult who received the AZD1222 COVID-19 vaccine. V usage is TRBV7-2 and J usage is TRBJ2-7, with TRBD2 matching over 7 bases. Sample: peripheral blood, taken 28 days after the second AZD1222 dose. CDR3 protein: CASSSGLGGEQYF. The CDR3 region has the DNA TGTGCCAGCAGCTCCGGACTCGGGGGGGAGCAGTACTTC.